Presented here are 9 T cell receptor beta chains from one specimen sequenced in a study of blood T cell repertoires in COVID-19 (dated by TCRdb to 2018 to 2021). Libraries were built with the immunoSEQ multiplex PCR assay. TCRdb holds this immuneACCESS table with in-frame rearrangements only. Some clones are missing; in checked studies, unresolved V genes explain under half, and the rest has no known cause. For this sample the table gives fewer than 15,000 clones, of which approximately 91% were detected only once. The ten largest clones represent 14% of the sample. The sample was peripheral blood. The source is a human donor in a cohort sampled during active COVID-19.

This clone was seen only a few times. This chain connects TRBV19 to TRBJ1-4; D not certain. Germline V gives CDR1 LNHDA, CDR2 SQIVND (reference sequence). The CDR3 is made up of 14 amino acids. V was pared by 6 bases and J by 0 bases, with 8 bases between. This CDR3 is CASSYPATNEKLFF. As DNA, the CDR3 is TGTGCCAGTAGCTACCCTGCAACTAATGAAAAACTGTTTTTT.

This chain uses TRBV19 with TRBJ1-6, with 7 bases aligning to TRBD1. The CDR3 totals 16 residues. Germline CDR1 reads LNHDA; CDR2 reads SQIVND (reference sequence). The J segment lost 5 bases and the V segment lost 5 bases, leaving 9 bases of the junction unmatched. This chain's CDR3 is CASSSRTGANNSPLHF. CDR3 sequence (DNA): TGTGCCAGTAGTTCCAGGACAGGAGCTAATAATTCACCCCTCCACTTT.

The rearrangement links TRBV7-6 to TRBJ1-6; TRBD1 aligns across 8 bases. In germline, CDR1 is SGHVS, CDR2 FNYEAQ. V shed 5 bases and J 6 bases; nucleotides not matched to a gene: 6. CDR3 length equals 15 residues. The CDR3 region is CASSTRQGINSPLHF. DNA of the CDR3: TGTGCCAGCAGCACCCGACAGGGGATTAATTCACCCCTCCACTTT.

The chain combines TRBV4-1 with TRBJ2-1, with D perhaps matching TRBD2 (6 bases). This CDR3 is built from 18 residues. Per germline, CDR1 MGHRA and CDR2 YSYEKL. V lost 3 bases, J lost 15 bases, and 33 bases lay in between. CDR3 nucleotides: TGCGCCAGCAGCCACGGGAGAGGCGATTTCAACCCGTCAATGAGGTTGTTCTTC. This gives the protein CASSHGRGDFNPSMRLFF.

This chain connects TRBV27 to TRBJ2-7; TRBD1 matches at 8 bases. The V segment lost 6 bases and the J segment 6 bases; nucleotides outside the gene matches: 7. The CDR3 is made up of 13 amino acids. The germline V gene encodes CDR1 MNHEY and CDR2 SMNVEV (reference sequence). CDR3 nucleotide sequence: TGTGCCAGCAGGTACAGGGGGAATTCCGAGCAGTACTTC. It translates to CASRYRGNSEQYF.

The chain carries TRBV7-9 and TRBJ2-1; 7 bases are a match to TRBD2. CDR1 SEHNR and CDR2 FQNEAQ come from the germline V gene (reference sequence). This CDR3 contains 14 residues. V trimming: 0 bases; J trimming: 7 bases; junction bases outside the gene matches: 3. The CDR3 sequence: CASSLAGGPNEQFF. The CDR3 DNA follows: TGTGCCAGCAGCTTAGCGGGAGGGCCTAATGAGCAGTTCTTC.

This clone was observed a handful of times. The V call is TRBV5-1, the J call TRBJ2-3; the D is unclear. V lost 0 bases to trimming and J lost 2 bases, with 7 bases between them. There are 14 residues in the CDR3. The germline CDR1 and CDR2 sequences are SGHRS and YFSETQ. CDR3 coding DNA: TGCGCCAGCAGCTTGGCCGACTTCACAGATACGCAGTATTTT. Amino acid sequence: CASSLADFTDTQYF.

The chain combines TRBV5-5 with TRBJ2-1, with a weak D call TRBD1 (5 bases). Trimming removed 0 bases from V and 7 bases from J, with 8 bases in between. CDR1 and CDR2 from the germline V gene are SGHKS and YYEKEE (reference sequence). The CDR3 consists of 13 residues. The CDR3 DNA reads as TGTGCCAGCAGCTTGGTGGGGCGGAATGAGCAGTTCTTC. Its protein product is CASSLVGRNEQFF.

The chain is built from TRBV7-2 and TRBJ1-6; D gene ambiguous. The V end lost 1 base, the J end lost 8 bases, and 12 bases lay between the germline ends. The CDR3 is made up of 15 amino acids. Looked up from germline, CDR1 is SGHTA and CDR2 is FQGNSA. The CDR3 region is CASSLGTGSHSPLHF. In DNA form, the CDR3 reads TGTGCCAGCAGCTTAGGGACCGGGAGTCATTCACCCCTCCACTTT.